These T cell receptor beta chains were read from a single sample in a study of T cells after somatic rescue of genetic block. The repertoire was sequenced with immunoSEQ multiplex PCR; TCRdb's copy has only in-frame clones and lacks some. The sample records tens of thousands of clones, around 90% being singletons. The sample consisted of peripheral blood mononuclear cells (PBMCs). These receptors were obtained from a man aged 40-50 years. CDR3s include the opening cysteine and the closing phenylalanine or tryptophan.

v_gene,j_gene,CDR3aa
TRBV2,TRBJ2-3,CASSAARTDTQYF
TRBV27,TRBJ2-7,CASSPRGGSYEQYF
TRBV2,TRBJ2-5,CASSEGFREETQYF
TRBV13,TRBJ1-5,CASSFWGNQPQHF
TRBV6-5,TRBJ1-5,CASRAGLVQPQHF
TRBV27,TRBJ2-7,CASSPLTGFPYSYEQYF
TRBV7-8,TRBJ2-5,CASSFWASTQETQYF
TRBV6-1,TRBJ2-3,CASSLSGTTDTQYF
TRBV6-5,TRBJ1-4,CASSYSQTSEKLFF
TRBV7-2,TRBJ1-5,CASSLDTLENRPQHF
TRBV5-4,TRBJ2-1,CASSTGTTPSYNEQFF
TRBV15,TRBJ2-2,CATSSGTANTGELFF
TRBV19,TRBJ1-6,CASSIMADNSPLHF
TRBV19,TRBJ2-7,CASSIGTGGLREQYF
TRBV7-9,TRBJ2-3,CASSFPGPGTDTQYF
TRBV7-2,TRBJ1-6,CASSSAARFHF
TRBV5-1,TRBJ2-3,CASSLGGLRDTQYF
TRBV18,TRBJ1-4,CASSTRGTDGEKLFF
TRBV4-2,TRBJ2-7,CASSQVATGTYEQYF
TRBV13,TRBJ2-3,CASSSLGLAGGAVTQYF
TRBV6-5,TRBJ2-7,CASSSGTSGGYEQYF
TRBV7-3,TRBJ2-1,CASSLDLSNEQFF
TRBV2,TRBJ2-7,CASSYADSYEQYF
TRBV28,TRBJ2-7,CASMGREGTYEQYF
TRBV7-2,TRBJ2-1,CASSLLAGGLSNEQFF
TRBV19,TRBJ1-1,CASSIVTGGTEAFF
TRBV6-6,TRBJ2-2,CASSYSYRWNTGELFF
TRBV7-3,TRBJ2-1,CASSQDRGSYNEQFF
TRBV9,TRBJ1-2,CASSVGGSNYGYTF
TRBV27,TRBJ2-2,CASARGAGELFF
TRBV11-2,TRBJ2-6,CASSLDGGAGANVLTF
TRBV20-1,TRBJ2-4,CSVLAKNIQYF
TRBV7-2,TRBJ2-1,CASSPLQGLATYNEQFF
TRBV7-7,TRBJ2-5,CASSLVGGAVGMETQYF
TRBV28,TRBJ2-3,CALKASGSDTQYF
TRBV5-6,TRBJ2-3,CASSFQSGLTNTQYF
TRBV29-1,TRBJ2-1,CSGEAGGSQYNEQFF
TRBV2,TRBJ2-1,CASKAGGPAYNEQFF
TRBV21-1,TRBJ1-1,CASSTPGQGRAEAFF
TRBV7-2,TRBJ1-3,CASSLGDRRTGNTIYF
TRBV15,TRBJ2-7,CATSRNRDGSYEQYF
TRBV7-8,TRBJ1-5,CASRSTQDQPQHF
TRBV2,TRBJ1-2,CASRVALNYGYTF
TRBV5-4,TRBJ2-7,CASSLVPPGSRSYEQYF
TRBV7-8,TRBJ2-7,CASSPFRGGYEQYF
TRBV6-5,TRBJ1-5,CASSYGREVNQPQHF
TRBV7-6,TRBJ2-1,CASSPGTSGAYNEQFF
TRBV6-6,TRBJ2-2,CASSSPTGGNTGELFF
TRBV4-3,TRBJ2-7,CASSPSGLGAEQYF